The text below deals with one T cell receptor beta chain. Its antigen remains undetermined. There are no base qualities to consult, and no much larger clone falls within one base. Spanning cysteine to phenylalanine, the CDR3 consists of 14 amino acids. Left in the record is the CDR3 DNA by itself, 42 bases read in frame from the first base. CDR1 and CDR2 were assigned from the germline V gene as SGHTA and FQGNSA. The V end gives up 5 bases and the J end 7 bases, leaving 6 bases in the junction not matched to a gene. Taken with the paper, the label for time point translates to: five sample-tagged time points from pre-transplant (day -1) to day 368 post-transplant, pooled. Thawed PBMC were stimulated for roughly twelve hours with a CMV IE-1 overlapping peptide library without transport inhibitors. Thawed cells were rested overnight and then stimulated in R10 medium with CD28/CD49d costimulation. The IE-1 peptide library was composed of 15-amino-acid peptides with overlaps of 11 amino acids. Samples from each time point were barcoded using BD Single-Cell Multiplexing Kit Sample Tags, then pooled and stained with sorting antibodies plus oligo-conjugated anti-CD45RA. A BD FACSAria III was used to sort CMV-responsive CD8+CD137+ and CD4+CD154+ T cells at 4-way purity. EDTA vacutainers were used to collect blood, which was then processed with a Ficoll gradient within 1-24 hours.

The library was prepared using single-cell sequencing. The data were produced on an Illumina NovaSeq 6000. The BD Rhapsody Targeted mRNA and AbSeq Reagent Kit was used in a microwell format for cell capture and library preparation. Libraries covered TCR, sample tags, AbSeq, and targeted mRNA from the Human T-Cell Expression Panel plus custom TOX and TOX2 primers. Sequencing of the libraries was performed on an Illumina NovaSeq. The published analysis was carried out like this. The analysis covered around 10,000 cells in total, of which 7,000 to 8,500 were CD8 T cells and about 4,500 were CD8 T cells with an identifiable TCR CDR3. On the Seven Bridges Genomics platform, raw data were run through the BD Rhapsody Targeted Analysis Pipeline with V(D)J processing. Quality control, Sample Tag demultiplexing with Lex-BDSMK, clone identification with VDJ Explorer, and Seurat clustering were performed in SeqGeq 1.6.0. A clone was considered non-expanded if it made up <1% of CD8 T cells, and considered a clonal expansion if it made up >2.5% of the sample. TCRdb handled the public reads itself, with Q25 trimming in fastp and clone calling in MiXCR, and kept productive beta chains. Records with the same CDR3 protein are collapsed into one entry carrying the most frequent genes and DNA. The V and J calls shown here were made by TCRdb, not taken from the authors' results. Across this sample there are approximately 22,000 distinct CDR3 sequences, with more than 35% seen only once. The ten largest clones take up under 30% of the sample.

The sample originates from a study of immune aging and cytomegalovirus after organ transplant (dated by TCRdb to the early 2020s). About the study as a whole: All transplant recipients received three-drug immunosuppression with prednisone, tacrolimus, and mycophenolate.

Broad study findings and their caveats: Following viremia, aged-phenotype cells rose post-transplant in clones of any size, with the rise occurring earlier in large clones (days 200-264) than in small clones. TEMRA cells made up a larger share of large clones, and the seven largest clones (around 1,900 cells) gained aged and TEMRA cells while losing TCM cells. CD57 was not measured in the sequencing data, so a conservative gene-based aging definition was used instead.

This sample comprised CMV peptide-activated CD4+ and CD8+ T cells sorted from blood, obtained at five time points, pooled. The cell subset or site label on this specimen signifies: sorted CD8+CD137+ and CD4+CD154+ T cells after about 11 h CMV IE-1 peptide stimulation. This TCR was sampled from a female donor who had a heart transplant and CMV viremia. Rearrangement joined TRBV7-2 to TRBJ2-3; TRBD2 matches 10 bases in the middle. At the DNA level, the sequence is TGTGCCAGCAGCCTCGGACTAGCGGAGAATACGCAGTATTTT. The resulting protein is CASSLGLAENTQYF.